These 24 T cell receptor beta chains originate from one sample sequenced in a study of blood T cell repertoires in COVID-19. Assay used: immunoSEQ multiplex PCR; TCRdb lists only in-frame clones, some missing. Of fewer than 95,000 clones listed, approximately 80% are singletons. The specimen sequenced was peripheral blood. All receptors derive from a human donor in a cohort sampled during active COVID-19.

The CDR3: CASSEEPNQPQHF. The CDR3 DNA is TGTGCCAGCAGTGAGGAGCCGAATCAGCCCCAGCATTTT. The chain joins TRBV6-4 to TRBJ1-5; D is ambiguous. With 3 bases removed from V and 4 bases from J, the gap between germline ends came to 7 bases. The germline gives CDR1 MRHNA, CDR2 SNTAGT. The CDR3 consists of 13 residues.

V gene TRBV18 combines with J gene TRBJ2-4; TRBD2 matches at 7 bases. This CDR3 is built from 14 residues. In germline, CDR1 is KGHSH, CDR2 LQKENI. Trimming removed 2 bases from V and 7 bases from J; junction bases left unmatched: 5. The CDR3 protein is CASSPMGGTNIQYF. CDR3 nucleotide sequence: TGTGCCAGCTCACCAATGGGAGGGACGAACATTCAGTACTTC.

The J gene is TRBJ2-1, the V gene TRBV6-1; 8 positions agree with TRBD1. V lost 3 bases, J lost 2 bases, and 3 bases stayed unmatched. CDR3 length: 15 amino acids. Germline CDR1 and CDR2: MNHNS and SASEGT. CDR3 coding DNA: TGTGCCAGCAGTGAGAGGGACAGGCCCTACAATGAGCAGTTCTTC. Amino acids: CASSERDRPYNEQFF.

V gene TRBV9 combines with J gene TRBJ2-5, with TRBD2 identical over 10 bases. The CDR3 has 15 amino acids. J gave up 2 bases and V 4 bases, and 5 bases lay outside the gene matches. Germline CDR1 reads SGDLS; CDR2 reads YYNGEE. The CDR3 spells CASSRSGGGQETQYF. CDR3 sequence (DNA): TGTGCCAGCAGCCGAAGCGGGGGGGGGCAAGAGACCCAGTACTTC.

This sequence joins TRBV25-1 and TRBJ2-7; D may be TRBD1 (5 bases). V gave up 2 bases and J gave up 6 bases, with 20 bases separating them. The CDR3 runs to 16 residues. CDR1 is MGHDK, CDR2 SYGVNS, per germline. The CDR3 sequence is CASSEARDRVPCEQYF. CDR3 coding DNA: TGTGCCAGCAGTGAAGCCCGTGACAGAGTTCCGTGCGAGCAGTACTTC.

The chain recombines TRBV7-9 with TRBJ2-1; maybe TRBD2 (6 bases). This CDR3 is built from 16 residues. The V and J ends lost 1 base and 9 bases respectively, with 19 bases between them. CDR1 SEHNR and CDR2 FQNEAQ come from the germline V gene (reference sequence). The CDR3 DNA reads TGTGCCAGCAGCTTAGTACGACTAGTCTTCGGGAGTGAGCAGTTCTTC. Encoded protein: CASSLVRLVFGSEQFF. Using reference TRBV7-9 and TRBJ2-1 for the parts outside the CDR3, the full variable domain is DTGVSQNPRHKITKRGQNVTFRCDPISEHNRLYWYRQTLGQGPEFLTYFQNEAQLEKSRLLSDRFSAERPKGSFSTLEIQRTEQGDSAMYLCASSLVRLVFGSEQFFGPGTRLTVL.

In its sample, this clone was seen a few times. The J gene is TRBJ1-2, the V gene TRBV27, with D maybe TRBD1 (6 bases). Germline values: CDR1 MNHEY, CDR2 SMNVEV (reference sequence). Trimming took off 6 bases at V and 8 bases at J, with 16 bases between the two ends. The CDR3 length is 13 residues. The CDR3 sequence is CASSRAGAGGYTF. CDR3 nucleotides: TGTGCCAGCAGCCGGGCGGGGGCCGGGGGCTACACCTTC.

This chain connects TRBV5-5 to TRBJ1-5; no firm D call. Between the trimmed V and J ends, which lost 0 bases and 5 bases, there was a span of 6 bases. This CDR3 has 13 residues. Per germline, CDR1 SGHKS and CDR2 YYEKEE (reference sequence). In nucleotides, the CDR3 is TGTGCCAGCAGCTTGGTCCCTGATCAGCCCCAGCATTTT. Encoded protein: CASSLVPDQPQHF.

This clone has only one observation. The chain uses TRBV29-1 and TRBJ1-2; D is unclear. The CDR3 has 13 amino acids. Germline assignment: CDR1 SQVTM and CDR2 ANQGSEA. V was trimmed by 0 bases and J by 9 bases, leaving 14 bases between them. CDR3 region: CSVEDNEAGSYTF. Here the CDR3 DNA reads TGCAGCGTTGAAGACAACGAGGCGGGGAGCTACACCTTC.

The chain carries TRBV12-3 or TRBV12-4 and TRBJ1-1; D might be TRBD1 (5 bases). V dropped 6 bases and J dropped 2 bases, with 10 bases sitting between them. The CDR3 runs 13 residues. CDR3 in DNA: TGTGCCAGCAGCACAACAGGAAACACTGAAGCTTTCTTT. Translating it yields CASSTTGNTEAFF.

The rearrangement uses TRBV7-9 and TRBJ2-4; weak D call: TRBD1 (6 bases). The CDR3 runs to 14 residues. The ends were cut back, 5 bases at V and 0 bases at J, with 8 bases in the middle. Germline CDR1 reads SEHNR; CDR2 reads FQNEAQ (reference sequence). The CDR3 is CASSPQGAKNIQYF. The CDR3 nucleotides read TGTGCCAGCAGCCCACAGGGAGCCAAAAACATTCAGTACTTC. Based on the CDR3 plus reference TRBV7-9 and TRBJ2-4, the full variable domain is DTGVSQNPRHKITKRGQNVTFRCDPISEHNRLYWYRQTLGQGPEFLTYFQNEAQLEKSRLLSDRFSAERPKGSFSTLEIQRTEQGDSAMYLCASSPQGAKNIQYFGAGTRLSVL.

J is TRBJ2-7 and V is TRBV5-4; D gene ambiguous. V lost 2 bases and J lost 5, with 14 bases in between. The germline CDR1 and CDR2 sequences are SGHNT and YYREEE (reference sequence). CDR3 length: 14 amino acids. This CDR3 reads CASSFSRSWNEQYF. Here the CDR3 DNA reads TGTGCCAGCAGCTTTTCCAGGTCTTGGAACGAGCAGTACTTC. Supplemented by reference TRBV5-4 and TRBJ2-7, the full variable domain reads ETGVTQSPTHLIKTRGQQVTLRCSSQSGHNTVSWYQQALGQGPQFIFQYYREEENGRGNFPPRFSGLQFPNYSSELNVNALELDDSALYLCASSFSRSWNEQYFGPGTRLTVT.

The chain recombines TRBV7-9 with TRBJ1-1; TRBD1 might be the D (5 bases). The CDR3 covers 15 residues. The V end lost 5 bases, the J end lost 1 base, and 14 bases lay between the germline ends. CDR1 is SEHNR and CDR2 is FQNEAQ in the germline V gene (reference sequence). DNA of the CDR3: TGTGCCAGCAGCCCGCCCGGGGGTGCGAACACTGAAGCTTTCTTT. Its translation is CASSPPGGANTEAFF.

The genes are TRBV29-1 and TRBJ2-7, with 7 bases aligning to TRBD1. V lost 6 bases to trimming and J lost 0 bases; unmatched junction nucleotides: 8. CDR3 size: 14 residues. The germline CDR1 and CDR2 sequences are SQVTM and ANQGSEA. In DNA form, the CDR3 reads TGCAGCGTCGGGCGGACAGGTTCCTCCTACGAGCAGTACTTC. Protein product: CSVGRTGSSYEQYF.

The chain carries TRBV5-6 and TRBJ1-2; D is unresolved. There are 15 residues in the CDR3. Germline V CDR1 and CDR2: SGHDT, YYEEEE. V was shortened by 0 bases and J by 0 bases, with 9 bases between the two germline ends. CDR3 residues: CASSLGSRPNYGYTF. The DNA of the CDR3 is TGTGCCAGCAGCTTGGGCAGCAGGCCTAACTATGGCTACACCTTC.

The chain couples TRBV6-5 to TRBJ1-3; the D is unclear. V dropped 0 bases and J dropped 0 bases, with 9 bases sitting between them. This CDR3 comprises 16 residues. Germline values: CDR1 MNHEY, CDR2 SVGAGI. DNA of the CDR3: TGTGCCAGCAGTTACTCGAGTGAAAACTCTGGAAACACCATATATTTT. Translated, it gives CASSYSSENSGNTIYF.

The sample holds one count of this clone. V gene TRBV9 combines with J gene TRBJ2-3; D is perhaps TRBD2 (6 bases). Trimming took 0 bases from V and 1 from J, leaving 9 bases between them. The length of the CDR3 is 15 residues. Germline V lookup: CDR1 SGDLS, CDR2 YYNGEE. As DNA, the CDR3 is TGTGCCAGCAGCGTAGGGGTAGCGGGCACAGATACGCAGTATTTT. Its translation is CASSVGVAGTDTQYF.

The genes are TRBV19 and TRBJ1-5; tentative D call: TRBD1 (5 bases). CDR1 and CDR2 (germline): LNHDA, SQIVND (reference sequence). The germline V and J ends were trimmed by 3 bases and 3 bases, with 9 bases remaining between them. This CDR3 is 14 amino acids long. The CDR3 spells CASSIVRVNQPQHF. In DNA, the CDR3 is TGTGCCAGTAGTATTGTCAGGGTCAATCAGCCCCAGCATTTT.

The CDR3 sequence: CASSPYRGRGTEAFF. In nucleotides, the CDR3 is TGTGCCAGCAGCCCCTACAGGGGGCGCGGCACTGAAGCTTTCTTT. This sequence joins TRBV5-6 and TRBJ1-1, with TRBD1 identical over 9 bases. The CDR3 spans 15 residues. J gave up 4 bases and V 4 bases, and 8 bases lay outside the gene matches. Germline V gene lookup returns CDR1 SGHDT and CDR2 YYEEEE.

The V gene is TRBV7-9, the J gene TRBJ1-1; the D gene is possibly TRBD1 (6 bases). Germline CDR1 reads SEHNR; CDR2 reads FQNEAQ (reference sequence). V was shortened by 5 bases and J by 4 bases, with 8 bases between the two germline ends. The CDR3 runs 12 residues. CDR3 nucleotide sequence: TGTGCCAGCAGCACGGACAGCACTGAAGCTTTCTTT. Protein product: CASSTDSTEAFF.

The gene calls are TRBV11-3 and TRBJ1-6; D is unresolved. V lost 2 bases and J 9 bases, leaving 8 bases between the germline ends. The CDR3 runs 13 residues. Germline CDR1 reads SGHNT; CDR2 reads YENEEA. The CDR3 spells CASSLYAGSPLHF. The CDR3 coding sequence is TGTGCCAGCAGCTTATATGCGGGTTCACCCCTCCACTTT. Supplemented by reference TRBV11-3 and TRBJ1-6, the full variable domain reads EAGVVQSPRYKIIEKKQPVAFWCNPISGHNTLYWYLQNLGQGPELLIRYENEEAVDDSQLPKDRFSAERLKGVDSTLKIQPAELGDSAVYLCASSLYAGSPLHFGNGTRLTVT.

V and J are TRBV19 and TRBJ1-6; the D gene is possibly TRBD1 (6 bases). CDR3 length equals 14 residues. The V gene's germline CDR1 is LNHDA and CDR2 SQIVND (reference sequence). The ends were cut back, 6 bases at V and 7 bases at J, with 13 bases in the middle. CDR3 sequence: CASRDGTINSPLHF. The CDR3 DNA reads TGTGCCAGTAGAGACGGGACAATAAATTCACCCCTCCACTTT. Combining the CDR3 with reference TRBV19 and TRBJ1-6 gives the whole variable domain DGGITQSPKYLFRKEGQNVTLSCEQNLNHDAMYWYRQDPGQGLRLIYYSQIVNDFQKGDIAEGYSVSREKKESFPLTVTSAQKNPTAFYLCASRDGTINSPLHFGNGTRLTVT.

This clone showed up just a few times. The chain has TRBV6-5 and TRBJ1-2; D is unclear. V gave up 8 bases and J gave up 8 bases, with 18 bases separating them. The CDR3 loop spans 13 amino acids. From germline, CDR1 is MNHEY and CDR2 SVGAGI. DNA of the CDR3: TGTGCCAGCCGAAATCCCGACCGGGAGGGCTACACCTTC. Residues: CASRNPDREGYTF.

This sequence joins TRBV5-1 and TRBJ1-1; D is possibly TRBD1 (6 bases). V was shortened by 4 bases and J by 1 base, with 11 bases between the two germline ends. The CDR3 totals 14 residues. CDR1 is SGHRS and CDR2 is YFSETQ in the germline V gene. CDR3 in DNA: TGCGCCAGCAGCGGTTCGGGACAGAACACTGAAGCTTTCTTT. Translation gives CASSGSGQNTEAFF.